This entry is about one T cell receptor beta chain. The CDR3 extends over 15 amino acids. The trim removed 8 bases at V and 0 bases at J, leaving 8 bases unmatched. Germline V lookup: CDR1 SGHNT, CDR2 YYREEE (reference sequence). This entry is derived from a study of blood T cell repertoires in COVID-19. Study-wide context: Both acute and convalescent COVID-19 samples were obtained from the United States, Italy and Spain.

Per the study methods: Amplification of reference gene primers was used by the study to estimate nucleated cell counts. Assay: immunoSEQ multiplex PCR; the TCRdb copy retains only in-frame clones and omits some. D and trimming were read from the DNA, whereas the V and J calls and clone size are those reported in that table. The data show about 120,000 clones, approximately 70% seen once. The source material was peripheral blood. The source is a woman aged 55-70 years with acute or convalescent COVID-19. This chain links TRBV5-4 with TRBJ1-3, with 7 bases lining up with TRBD1. CDR3 in amino acids: CASSRQGISGNTIYF. The DNA of the CDR3 is TGTGCCAGTTCCCGACAGGGTATCTCTGGAAACACCATATATTTT.